Sequencing of this T cell receptor beta chain was carried out in a study of Ad26.COV2.S vaccination and SARS-CoV-2 variants. Repertoires were generated with immunoSEQ multiplex PCR, while TCRdb's copy carries only in-frame clones and drops some. The data show approximately 400,000 clones, around 90% seen once. CDR3 size: 14 residues. Trimming pared 4 bases from V and 7 bases from J, leaving 19 bases between. Germline CDR1 and CDR2: SQVTM and ANQGSEA. V gene TRBV29-1 combines with J gene TRBJ1-2, with D perhaps matching TRBD1 (5 bases). The input for sequencing was peripheral blood, taken after recovery from COVID-19. The sequence derives from a human donor who had recovered from COVID-19. CDR3: CSVGDRLNSVGYTF. The CDR3, as DNA: TGCAGCGTTGGCGACAGACTTAATTCGGTTGGCTACACCTTC.